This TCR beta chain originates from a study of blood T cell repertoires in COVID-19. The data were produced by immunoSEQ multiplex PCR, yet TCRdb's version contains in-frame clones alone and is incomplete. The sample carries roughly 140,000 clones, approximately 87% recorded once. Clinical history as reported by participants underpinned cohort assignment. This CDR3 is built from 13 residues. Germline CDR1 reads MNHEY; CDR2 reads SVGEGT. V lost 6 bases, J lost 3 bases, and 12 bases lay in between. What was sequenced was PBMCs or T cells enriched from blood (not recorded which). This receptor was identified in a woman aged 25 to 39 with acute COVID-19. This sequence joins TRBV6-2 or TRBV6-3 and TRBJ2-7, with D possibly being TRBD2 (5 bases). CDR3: CASSRTAFYEQYF. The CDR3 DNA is TGTGCCAGCAGCCGGACTGCCTTCTACGAGCAGTACTTC.